This entry lists 4 T cell receptor beta chains sequenced from one sample in a study of tumor and adjacent non-tumor tissue in lung cancer. The library came from three nested PCR rounds adapted from ARM-PCR protocols. From the multiplex PCR reads, TCRdb called clonotypes with MiXCR, one entry per CDR3 protein. Of 35,000 to 50,000 distinct CDR3 sequences in the sample, more than 50% were seen once. This sample's RNA came from whole unsorted tissue. The normal lung tissue was taken more than 3 cm from the tumor edge. The sequencing sample was made of distant non-tumor lung tissue. The origin of the receptors is a man in his fifties or sixties with non-small cell lung cancer.

The rearrangement links TRBV11-1 to TRBJ2-1; tentative D call: TRBD2 (7 bases). This CDR3 spans 15 amino acids. V was clipped by 7 bases and J by 4 bases, with 17 bases between them. The germline gives CDR1 SGHAT, CDR2 FQDESV (reference sequence). CDR3 sequence: CASNQSGGAYNEQFF. The DNA for the CDR3 is TGTGCCAGCAACCAGAGTGGGGGGGCTTACAATGAGCAGTTCTTC.

A remark on this clonotype: At one end, the junction sequence differs from germline, possibly due to a read error. This chain links TRBV6-1 with TRBJ1-5, with 7 bases fitting TRBD1. Germline V lookup: CDR1 MNHNS, CDR2 SASEGT. The CDR3 runs 18 residues. The CDR3 loop reads CANSVEGRGRRSSQPQHF. CDR3 bases: TGTGCCAACAGCGTAGAGGGAAGGGGGCGCCGGAGCAGTCAGCCCCAGCATTTT.

Points on this clonotype: This may arise from a read error, as a much more abundant clone is one base away. The chain links TRBV25-1 to TRBJ2-7; the D gene could be TRBD1 or TRBD2 (6 bases each). The germline V gene has CDR1 MGHDK and CDR2 SYGVNS. V dropped 7 bases and J dropped 3 bases, with 16 bases sitting between them. There are 14 residues in the CDR3. As DNA, the CDR3 is TGTGCCAGCATGGGGGGCGAGGTAGACTACGAGCAGTACTTC. It encodes CASMGGEVDYEQYF.

At least ten counts were recorded for this clonotype. This rearrangement joins TRBV12-3 or TRBV12-4 to TRBJ2-5, with a weak D call TRBD2 (5 bases). The length of the CDR3 is 13 residues. V was cut by 10 bases and J by 4 bases, with 16 bases left in between. CDR3 sequence reads: CAIGGPSRETQYF. The DNA of the CDR3 is TGTGCCATCGGAGGACCTTCGAGAGAGACCCAGTACTTC.